These 15 T cell receptor beta chains were all obtained from the same sample, sequenced in a study of beta chain features in type 1 diabetes. Expressed TCRB transcripts got sequenced, as all isolated RNA was reverse transcribed. Clones were sequenced by immunoSEQ multiplex PCR, and TCRdb holds only the in-frame ones, with some missing. The sample records about 620,000 clones, less than 20% being singletons. The sample comprised naive CD4+ T cells from blood. Source of these receptors: a man younger than 30 in good health.

This chain joins TRBV30 and TRBJ1-6; 7 bases match TRBD1. The germline gives CDR1 GTSNPN, CDR2 SVGIG (reference sequence). This CDR3 is 12 amino acids long. V was clipped by 5 bases and J by 13 bases; unmatched bases: 8. The CDR3 loop reads CAWGGQLRPLHF. In DNA, the CDR3 is TGTGCCTGGGGGGGACAGCTACGGCCCCTCCACTTT.

As for this clone: The DNA is omitted, as the CDR3 cannot be located on it reliably, and the CDR3 follows TCRdb's listing. The chain has TRBV2 and TRBJ2-1; the listed D gene, TRBD1, was not tested against the DNA. From its first to its last residue, the CDR3 has 15 amino acids. Germline CDR1 is SNHLY and CDR2 is FYNNEI. CDR3 sequence reads: CASILDRGEYNEQFF.

This clone has just a few counts. The chain has TRBV7-2 and TRBJ2-7; 10 nucleotides align to TRBD1. CDR3 length: 15 amino acids. Germline lookup yields CDR1 SGHTA and CDR2 FQGNSA. J gave up 6 bases and V 2 bases, and 7 bases lay outside the gene matches. CDR3 in amino acids: CASSLFGTGVGEQYF. CDR3 sequence (DNA): TGTGCCAGCAGCTTATTCGGGACAGGGGTTGGCGAGCAGTACTTC.

The chain joins TRBV6-6 to TRBJ1-5, with D perhaps matching TRBD1 (5 bases). In germline, CDR1 is MNHNY, CDR2 SVGAGI (reference sequence). The CDR3 extends over 13 amino acids. Between the trimmed V and J ends, which lost 6 bases and 11 bases, there was a span of 17 bases. The CDR3 protein is CASSRAPGIAQHF. The CDR3 DNA sequence: TGTGCCAGCAGCCGGGCCCCAGGGATTGCCCAGCATTTT.

There are a few counts of this clone. The rearrangement uses TRBV28 and TRBJ2-1, with D tentatively TRBD2 (5 bases). Germline CDR1 reads MDHEN; CDR2 reads SYDVKM. V was clipped by 7 bases and J by 3 bases, with 16 bases between them. The CDR3 runs to 15 residues. CDR3 nucleotide sequence: TGTGCCAGCATCCAGTACACGACTAACTACAATGAGCAGTTCTTC. Translated: CASIQYTTNYNEQFF.

The chain recombines TRBV21-1 with TRBJ2-3. TRBV21-1 is noted as a pseudogene. The CDR3 has 13 residues. The CDR3 DNA is TGTGCCAGCAGCAAAGTTAGACCAGATACGCAGTATTTT. Its protein product is CASSKVRPDTQYF.

The V call is TRBV5-1, the J call TRBJ2-2; 7 bases agree with TRBD1. The J segment lost 1 base and the V segment lost 5 bases, leaving 8 bases of the junction unmatched. Germline V lookup: CDR1 SGHRS, CDR2 YFSETQ. The CDR3 is made up of 16 amino acids. The CDR3, as DNA: TGCGCCAGCAGTTTTCAAGGGGGCTTGAACACCGGGGAGCTGTTTTTT. Its translation is CASSFQGGLNTGELFF. Full variable domain (rest looked up from reference TRBV5-1 and TRBJ2-2): KAGVTQTPRYLIKTRGQQVTLSCSPISGHRSVSWYQQTPGQGLQFLFEYFSETQRNKGNFPGRFSGRQFSNSRSEMNVSTLELGDSALYLCASSFQGGLNTGELFFGEGSRLTVL.

This clone was seen more than once but under ten times. The rearrangement uses TRBV7-2 and TRBJ2-7; the match to TRBD2 covers 10 bases. The CDR3 has 14 amino acids. The V and J ends lost 3 bases and 4 bases, in that order; junction bases with no gene match: 3. Per the germline V gene, CDR1 is SGHTA and CDR2 is FQGNSA. In DNA, the CDR3 is TGTGCCAGCAGCTTTAAGCGGGAGGGGTACGAGCAGTACTTC. It codes for CASSFKREGYEQYF.

The chain uses TRBV7-2 and TRBJ1-5; D may be TRBD1 (5 bases). From germline, CDR1 is SGHTA and CDR2 FQGNSA. The CDR3 is 14 amino acids. V lost 1 base to trimming and J lost 9 bases, with 13 bases between them. The CDR3 DNA is TGTGCCAGCAGCTTAGACCCCCAGGGAAGGCCCCAGCATTTT. Residues: CASSLDPQGRPQHF.

The chain links TRBV5-8 to TRBJ2-7, with 7 bases aligning to TRBD2. Germline CDR1 is SGHTS and CDR2 is YDEGEE. V shed 10 bases, J shed 6 bases, and the junction held 13 bases outside the gene matches. This CDR3 has 13 amino acids. The CDR3 region is CAAGVDYKAEQYF. The CDR3 DNA reads TGTGCCGCGGGGGTTGACTATAAAGCCGAGCAGTACTTC.

This clone has more than one count but fewer than ten. This chain uses TRBV10-3 with TRBJ1-2, with D tentatively TRBD1 (6 bases). Trimming shortened V by 3 bases and J by 4 bases, and 12 bases separated the two germline ends. Per the germline V gene, CDR1 is ENHRY and CDR2 is SYGVKD. The CDR3 runs to 14 residues. Here the CDR3 reads CAISDGQGSYGYTF. CDR3 DNA sequence: TGTGCCATCAGTGACGGCCAGGGGAGCTATGGCTACACCTTC.

The rearrangement links TRBV6-5 to TRBJ2-1, with TRBD2 identical over 10 bases. J gave up 2 bases and V 6 bases, and 4 bases lay outside the gene matches. There are 15 residues in the CDR3. Germline V gives CDR1 MNHEY, CDR2 SVGAGI. As DNA, the CDR3 is TGTGCCAGCAGATTACTAGCGGGGACCTACAATGAGCAGTTCTTC. Protein sequence: CASRLLAGTYNEQFF.

The V gene is TRBV28, the J gene TRBJ2-7, with TRBD1 identical over 8 bases. V was pared by 5 bases and J by 5 bases, with 8 bases of the junction left unmatched. Looked up from germline, CDR1 is MDHEN and CDR2 is SYDVKM. There are 14 residues in the CDR3. The CDR3 nucleotides read TGTGCCAGCAGTAGGACAGGGAAAGCCCACGAGCAGTACTTC. Its translation is CASSRTGKAHEQYF.

The chain carries TRBV11-3 and TRBJ2-1; unclear D gene. Looked up from germline, CDR1 is SGHNT and CDR2 is YENEEA. This CDR3 is 15 amino acids long. V was clipped by 1 base and J by 5 bases, with 12 bases between them. The CDR3 sequence is CASSLVSSYNNEQFF. The CDR3 DNA reads TGTGCCAGCAGCTTAGTTTCTAGTTATAACAATGAGCAGTTCTTC.

The genes are TRBV11-2 and TRBJ1-1; the D is unclear. Trimming removed 6 bases at V and 5 bases at J, with 10 bases between. This CDR3 comprises 12 residues. The V gene's germline CDR1 is SGHAT and CDR2 FQNNGV. CDR3 residues: CASRRRATEAFF. The CDR3 region has the DNA TGTGCCAGCAGACGAAGGGCGACTGAAGCTTTCTTT.